What follows is one T cell receptor (beta chain) and its context. The antigen is unknown. This record belongs to a study of graft-versus-host responses after intestinal transplantation. The overall study: Anti-thymocyte globulin served as induction for all recipients, who then took tacrolimus and steroids for 2 to 4 years. Study-wide findings and caveats: Peak circulating GvH clone levels were associated with early post-transplant HvG declines. Clonal ratios of graft-versus-host to host-versus-graft in allografts were high for patients exhibiting graft-donor T cell macrochimerism. GvH clones occurred in recipient marrow; some first appeared in ileum or blood.

The CDR3 is 16 residues long. With 1 base removed from V and 5 bases from J, the gap between germline ends came to 18 bases. Germline V gene sequence: CDR1 SGHNT, CDR2 YYREEE (reference sequence). Assay used: immunoSEQ multiplex PCR; TCRdb lists only in-frame clones, some missing. The data contain more than 85,000 clones, 80% to 95% of them singletons. Sequencing was performed on unstimulated CD8+ T cells sorted from spleen or lymph node cells, taken before transplant. The sequence was obtained from a human donor who was the organ donor for an intestinal transplant. J is TRBJ1-1 and V is TRBV5-4; possibly TRBD1 for D (5 bases). CDR3 residues: CASSLQVGQIPTEAFF. CDR3 sequence (DNA): TGTGCCAGCAGCTTGCAAGTCGGACAAATCCCTACTGAAGCTTTCTTT.